This T cell receptor beta chain was observed in a study of long-term antiretroviral therapy in people with HIV. Study results and caveats: Pre-ART expanded TRB clones stayed dominant throughout, though often decreasing after ART.

Comment on this clone: The target antigen is unknown.

The run of the v3.0 immunoSEQ assay was at survey level. Produced via immunoSEQ multiplex PCR; TCRdb's table is partial and in-frame only. The data show approximately 25,000 clones, 84% seen once. Per donor, at least one pre-ART and at least two post-ART PBMC samples were obtained. The samples comprised roughly 0.9-11 million cryopreserved PBMC ahead of DNA extraction. This CDR3 has 14 amino acids. Germline V lookup: CDR1 SGHNT, CDR2 YYREEE (reference sequence). The V end lost 1 base, the J end lost 1 base, and 8 bases lay between the germline ends. Source: unsorted PBMCs, taken 3 years after starting antiretroviral therapy. The TCR originated in a man in his forties or fifties with HIV. This rearrangement joins TRBV5-4 to TRBJ2-5; no clear D. CDR3 amino acids: CASSLLVPQETQYF. In nucleotides, the CDR3 is TGTGCCAGCAGCTTGTTGGTCCCCCAAGAGACCCAGTACTTC. Supplemented by reference TRBV5-4 and TRBJ2-5, the full variable domain reads ETGVTQSPTHLIKTRGQQVTLRCSSQSGHNTVSWYQQALGQGPQFIFQYYREEENGRGNFPPRFSGLQFPNYSSELNVNALELDDSALYLCASSLLVPQETQYFGPGTRLLVL.